A selection of T cell receptor beta chains follows, all from one sample in a study of blood T cell repertoires in COVID-19. Data came from immunoSEQ multiplex PCR; TCRdb stores just in-frame clones and leaves some out. The table shows around 70,000 clones, with around nine tenths occurring only once. The sequenced sample was peripheral blood. These receptors were obtained from a man over 45 with active COVID-19. Both conserved end residues are part of each CDR3. The D gene is left open where the match is weak. Only part of the rows carry a size: once, few, many, or a class if the clone is expanded.

TRBV11-2	TRBJ2-3	once	TRBD2	TGTGCCAGCAGCCCCCGGGGAGTAGCGGGAGATACGCAGTATTTT	CASSPRGVAGDTQYF
TRBV28	TRBJ2-2	-	TRBD2	TGTGCCAGCAAGGAGAGCGGGAGTGACACCGGGGAGCTGTTTTTT	CASKESGSDTGELFF
TRBV7-3	TRBJ2-3	few	TRBD1	TGTGCCAGCAGCACTTCAACAGGGGGCACAGATACGCAGTATTTT	CASSTSTGGTDTQYF
TRBV3-1/TRBV3-2	TRBJ1-2	-	TRBD1	TGTGCCAGCAGCTACGGGACAGGGACTAACTATGGCTACACCTTC	CASSYGTGTNYGYTF
TRBV15	TRBJ2-2	-	-	TGTGCCACCAGCAGAGAAGGCGGGGTTTACACCGGGGAGCTGTTTTTT	CATSREGGVYTGELFF
TRBV6-5	TRBJ1-1	few	-	TGTGCCAGCAGTTCTATAGGGGTTGGGGCTTTCTTT	CASSSIGVGAFF
TRBV13	TRBJ2-7	-	TRBD1	TGTGCCAGCAGCCTAGGACGGGACAGGGGGGTTGAGCAGTACTTC	CASSLGRDRGVEQYF
TRBV9	TRBJ2-5	few	-	TGTGCCAGCACCCTACAGGGTACGACACAAGAGACCCAGTACTTC	CASTLQGTTQETQYF
TRBV6-1	TRBJ1-2	-	TRBD1	TGTGCCAGCAGTGAACAGGGGGGCGGCTACACCTTC	CASSEQGGGYTF
TRBV2	TRBJ2-5	-	-	TGTGCCAGCAGTAGTGGAAGCGGAGAGACCCAGTACTTC	CASSSGSGETQYF
TRBV9	TRBJ1-5	few	-	TGTGCCAGCAGCGGCCGGGACACCAATCAGCCCCAGCATTTT	CASSGRDTNQPQHF
TRBV18	TRBJ2-7	-	TRBD1	TGTGCCAGCTCATTGGGACAGGGGGCGTGGGGCGAGCAGTACTTC	CASSLGQGAWGEQYF
TRBV7-2	TRBJ1-2	-	-	TGTGCCAGCAGCTTAGAAACAGGGCGAAGCTACTATGGCTACACCTTC	CASSLETGRSYYGYTF
TRBV14	TRBJ2-7	-	-	TGTGCCAGCAGCCGAAGCGGGTACTCCTACGAGCAGTACTTC	CASSRSGYSYEQYF
TRBV2	TRBJ1-2	-	-	TGTGCCAGCAGTGAGGTTTCGGGGGGCTACACCTTC	CASSEVSGGYTF
TRBV7-3	TRBJ2-3	-	-	TGTGCCAGCAGCCCAGTAGGGGCAGATACGCAGTATTTT	CASSPVGADTQYF
TRBV29-1	TRBJ1-5	-	-	TGCAGCGTCGCCTCGACAGGCCAGAATCAGCCCCAGCATTTT	CSVASTGQNQPQHF
TRBV7-2	TRBJ2-7	-	-	TGTGCCAGCAGCTCCGTCAGCTACGAGCAGTACTTC	CASSSVSYEQYF
TRBV3-1/TRBV3-2	TRBJ1-1	-	-	TGTGCCAGCAGCCAAGACAGGGTGAACACTGAAGCTTTCTTT	CASSQDRVNTEAFF
TRBV18	TRBJ2-7	-	TRBD2	TGTGCCAGCTCAACTGGAGGGGAGGGCTACGAGCAGTACTTC	CASSTGGEGYEQYF
TRBV29-1	TRBJ2-1	once	TRBD1	TGCAGCGTCGACAGGGGGCATAACAATGAGCAGTTCTTC	CSVDRGHNNEQFF
TRBV7-9	TRBJ2-5	-	-	TGTGCCAGCAGCTTAGCGGCTAGCAGGGAGACCCAGTACTTC	CASSLAASRETQYF
TRBV7-8	TRBJ2-1	-	TRBD2	TGTGCCAGCAGCTTGGCGGGAGTAGGTGAGCAGTTCTTC	CASSLAGVGEQFF
TRBV5-6	TRBJ1-1	once	TRBD1	TGTGCCAGCAGCTTGTTTGGACAGGGGGCTGTCACTGAAGCTTTCTTT	CASSLFGQGAVTEAFF
TRBV7-7	TRBJ2-5	few	TRBD2	TGTGCCAGCAGCTTGGCGGGAGTAGGAGAGACCCAGTACTTC	CASSLAGVGETQYF
TRBV7-2	TRBJ2-2	-	TRBD2	TGTGCCAGCAGCTTAAATAGCGGGGACCTCGGGGAGCTGTTTTTT	CASSLNSGDLGELFF
TRBV6-2/TRBV6-3	TRBJ2-1	-	-	TGTGCCAGCAGCCGGGACTCTTTCTACAATGAGCAGTTCTTC	CASSRDSFYNEQFF
TRBV5-1	TRBJ2-1	-	TRBD1	TGCGCCAGCAGCCCGGACAGGGACTCCTACAATGAGCAGTTCTTC	CASSPDRDSYNEQFF
TRBV9	TRBJ1-4	-	-	TGTGCCAGCAGCGTAGGCCCTAACCCAACTAATGAAAAACTGTTTTTT	CASSVGPNPTNEKLFF
TRBV28	TRBJ1-2	-	-	TGTGCCAGCAGTCCAGACAGCAACTATGGCTACACCTTC	CASSPDSNYGYTF
TRBV12-5	TRBJ1-1	-	-	TGTGCTAGTGCCAGGCCGAACACTGAAGCTTTCTTT	CASARPNTEAFF
TRBV19	TRBJ2-7	once	TRBD1	TGTGCCAGTAGCGACAGGGGGAGAGACTACGAGCAGTACTTC	CASSDRGRDYEQYF
TRBV4-3	TRBJ2-1	-	TRBD2	TGCGCCAGCAGCCAAGAACCTCCTAGCGGGGGGGCCTACAATGAGCAGTTCTTC	CASSQEPPSGGAYNEQFF
TRBV5-5	TRBJ2-1	-	TRBD2	TGTGCCAGCAGCTTGGGCGGGAGCTCCTACAATGAGCAGTTCTTC	CASSLGGSSYNEQFF
TRBV28	TRBJ2-7	-	-	TGTGCCAGCAGCCGGGTAGAGCAGTACTTC	CASSRVEQYF
TRBV5-8	TRBJ2-3	-	TRBD2	TGTGCCAGCAGCCGACTCTACGCGGGTGTGGGGGGGGATACGCAGTATTTT	CASSRLYAGVGGDTQYF
TRBV2	TRBJ1-2	few	TRBD1	TGTGCCAGCCACGCGGGACAGGGGGTTAATGGCTACACCTTC	CASHAGQGVNGYTF
TRBV10-1	TRBJ1-3	-	TRBD1	TGCGCCAGATCGGGACAGGGGGTGTCGTGCACCATATATTTT	CARSGQGVSCTIYF
TRBV28	TRBJ1-5	few	TRBD1	TGTGCCAGCAGTTTAGCAGGGGGCGCAAACCAGCCCCAGCATTTT	CASSLAGGANQPQHF
TRBV27	TRBJ1-2	-	-	TGTGCCAGCAAGCGAATTAGGGGGAGTTCGGGGGGCTACACCTTC	CASKRIRGSSGGYTF
TRBV4-1	TRBJ2-3	once	-	TGCGCCAGCAGCCAGGTGCTATGGGCCGGCACGCAGTATTTT	CASSQVLWAGTQYF
TRBV18	TRBJ2-3	-	-	TGTGCCAGCTCAAATCAGGGTCCGGCAGCCTCGCTCCTGGAGTCAGATACGCAGTATTTT	CASSNQGPAASLLESDTQYF
TRBV11-2	TRBJ2-1	-	-	TGTGCCAGCAGCTTGTCCCCTGGGGGGGGCAGCGACAATGAGCAGTTCTTC	CASSLSPGGGSDNEQFF
TRBV7-2	TRBJ2-5	-	-	TGTGCCAGCAGCCCAAAGACTCAAGAGACCCAGTACTTC	CASSPKTQETQYF
TRBV5-6	TRBJ2-5	-	-	TGTGCCAGCAGCTTGGTTGTTAAGCGAGAGTACCAAGAGACCCAGTACTTC	CASSLVVKREYQETQYF
TRBV19	TRBJ2-7	-	TRBD1	TGTGCCAGTAGTGACCTCGACAGGGTTCAGCCCCGGTTC	CASSDLDRVQPRF
TRBV7-2	TRBJ1-5	once	TRBD1	TGTGCCAGCAGCCCCGACAGGGCGGCTCAGCCCCAGCATTTT	CASSPDRAAQPQHF
TRBV7-6	TRBJ1-4	-	TRBD1	TGTGCCAGCAGTTCAAGACAGGGGGCGCATGGTGAAAAACTGTTTTTT	CASSSRQGAHGEKLFF
TRBV9	TRBJ2-1	-	TRBD2	TGTGCCAGCAGCGTGACTAGCGGGCTATTCAATGAGCAGTTCTTC	CASSVTSGLFNEQFF
TRBV11-1	TRBJ2-3	-	TRBD2	TGTGCCAGCAGCTTAGCTAGCGGGGTCACAGATACGCAGTATTTT	CASSLASGVTDTQYF
TRBV7-2	TRBJ2-7	once	-	TGTGCCAGCAGCTTAGTTATCGGGAGAAGGGCCTCCTACGAGCAGTACTTC	CASSLVIGRRASYEQYF
TRBV28	TRBJ2-7	once	-	TGTGCCAGCAGGCTGGGGCAGGAGCAGTACTTC	CASRLGQEQYF
TRBV7-9	TRBJ1-2	-	-	TGTGCCAGCAGCTTAGGAGGGAACTATGGCTACACCTTC	CASSLGGNYGYTF